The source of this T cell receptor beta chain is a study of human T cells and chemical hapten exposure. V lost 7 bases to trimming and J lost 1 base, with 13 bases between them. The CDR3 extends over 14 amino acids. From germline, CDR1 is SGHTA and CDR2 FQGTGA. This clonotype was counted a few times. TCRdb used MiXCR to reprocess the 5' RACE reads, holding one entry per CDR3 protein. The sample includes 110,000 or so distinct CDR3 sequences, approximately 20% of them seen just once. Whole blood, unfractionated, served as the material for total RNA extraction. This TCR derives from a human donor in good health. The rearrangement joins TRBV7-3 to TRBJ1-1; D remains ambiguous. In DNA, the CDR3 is TGTGCCAGCAAATCAGGTAGCTCGAACACTGAAGCTTTCTTT. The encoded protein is CASKSGSSNTEAFF. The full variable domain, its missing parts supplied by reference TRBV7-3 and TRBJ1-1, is GAGVSQTPSNKVTEKGKYVELRCDPISGHTALYWYRQSLGQGPEFLIYFQGTGAADDSGLPNDRFFAVRPEGSVSTLKIQRTERGDSAVYLCASKSGSSNTEAFFGQGTRLTVV.